The TCR beta chain under discussion was sequenced for a study of post-analysis software for immune sequencing data. The study's findings and limits: Elevated frequency relative to controls characterized roughly five TRBV segments in patients, TRBV5-6, TRBV5-1 and TRBV20-1 among them.

Included in the TCR beta cDNA libraries were unique molecular identifiers. TCRdb processed the PCR reads anew with MiXCR; each CDR3 protein has one entry. The sample lists fewer than 850,000 distinct CDR3 sequences, just under 30% occurring once. CDR1 and CDR2 from the germline V gene are DFQATT and SNEGSKA (reference sequence). With 4 bases removed from V and 5 bases from J, the gap between germline ends came to 20 bases. CDR3 length: 15 residues. About this clonotype itself: Its target is unknown.

Specimen: blood. The TCR originated in a girl aged 10-17 years with multiple sclerosis. The chain has TRBV20-1 and TRBJ2-5, with TRBD2 as a possible D gene (7 bases). The CDR3 reads CSAKGKRGAWETQYF. The CDR3 DNA sequence: TGCAGTGCTAAAGGCAAACGGGGGGCCTGGGAGACCCAGTACTTC.